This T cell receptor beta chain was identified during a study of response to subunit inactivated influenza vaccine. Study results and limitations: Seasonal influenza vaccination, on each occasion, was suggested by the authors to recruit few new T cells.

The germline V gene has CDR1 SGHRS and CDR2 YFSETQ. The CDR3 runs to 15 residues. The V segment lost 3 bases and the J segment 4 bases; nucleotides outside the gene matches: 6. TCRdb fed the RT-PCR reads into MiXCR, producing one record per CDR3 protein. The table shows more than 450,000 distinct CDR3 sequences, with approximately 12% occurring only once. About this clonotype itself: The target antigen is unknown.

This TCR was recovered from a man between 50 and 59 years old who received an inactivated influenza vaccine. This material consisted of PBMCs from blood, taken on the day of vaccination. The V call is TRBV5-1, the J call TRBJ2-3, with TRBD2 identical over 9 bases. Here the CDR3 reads CASSSISGSSDTQYF. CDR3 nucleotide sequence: TGCGCCAGCAGCTCCATTAGCGGGAGTTCAGATACGCAGTATTTT.